The 28 T cell receptor beta chains presented below share a single source sample, sequenced in a study of T cells after yellow fever vaccination. Using its own MiXCR run on the 5' RACE reads, TCRdb lists one record per CDR3 protein. In the table there are some 110,000 distinct CDR3 sequences, around 6.7% of which are singletons. The source was CD4+ T cells sorted from PBMCs, collected about 41 days after the first yellow fever vaccination. The origin of the receptors is a man aged 18 to 29 who received the YFV17D yellow fever vaccine.

The chain links TRBV7-8 to TRBJ2-7; TRBD1 matches at 10 bases. CDR3 length: 15 residues. V shed 5 bases, J shed 6 bases, and the junction held 10 bases outside the gene matches. Per germline, CDR1 SGHVS and CDR2 FQNEAQ. CDR3 residues: CASSPRGQGPPEQYF. Written as DNA, the CDR3 is TGTGCCAGCAGCCCTAGGGGACAGGGGCCCCCCGAGCAGTACTTC.

This clonotype was counted ten times or more. CDR3 sequence: CASRRRMNTEAFF. CDR3 nucleotides: TGTGCCAGCAGGAGAAGGATGAACACTGAAGCTTTCTTT. The chain employs TRBV2 and TRBJ1-1; D ambiguous. Germline assignment: CDR1 SNHLY and CDR2 FYNNEI. The CDR3 covers 13 residues. V lost 6 bases, J lost 0 bases, and 8 bases lay in between.

This clonotype was seen ten or more times. The V call is TRBV3-1, the J call TRBJ2-1; TRBD2 agrees at 9 bases. Germline assignment: CDR1 LGHDT and CDR2 YNNKEL (reference sequence). Unmatched junction bases numbered 9, after V lost 0 bases and J lost 3 bases. The CDR3 is 18 amino acids. This CDR3 reads CASSQDLGLAGSYNEQFF. The CDR3 DNA is TGTGCCAGCAGCCAAGATCTCGGCCTAGCGGGGAGCTACAATGAGCAGTTCTTC.

This clonotype has just a few counts. The CDR3 nucleotides are TGTGCCAGCAGTGTGGAGGGTTTCGCTTTCTTT. Amino acids: CASSVEGFAFF. V is TRBV12-3 or TRBV12-4 and J is TRBJ1-1; D is unclear. This CDR3 region has 11 residues. Trimming took 5 bases from V and 11 from J, leaving 12 bases between them.

This clonotype has ten or more counts. The chain recombines TRBV7-9 with TRBJ1-3, with D unresolved. The germline V gene encodes CDR1 SEHNR and CDR2 FQNEAQ (reference sequence). The V end was cut by 6 bases, the J end by 1 base, with 10 bases between. The length of the CDR3 is 14 residues. The CDR3 DNA follows: TGTGCCAGCAGAAAGGAGGTTTCTGGAAACACCATATATTTT. This translates into CASRKEVSGNTIYF.

In this sample, this clonotype turned up many times. This sequence joins TRBV10-2 and TRBJ1-6; no clear D. The V end lost 3 bases, the J end lost 9 bases, and 6 bases lay between the germline ends. The CDR3 has 12 amino acids. The germline V gene has CDR1 WSHSY and CDR2 SAAADI. CDR3 loop: CASSDVGSPLHF. The CDR3 region has the DNA TGCGCCAGCAGTGATGTAGGTTCACCCCTCCACTTT.

The chain is built from TRBV27 and TRBJ2-1, with unresolved D. Per the germline V gene, CDR1 is MNHEY and CDR2 is SMNVEV (reference sequence). V dropped 7 bases and J dropped 5 bases, with 12 bases sitting between them. This CDR3 is built from 13 residues. The CDR3 spells CASKFYTDNEQFF. DNA for the CDR3: TGTGCCAGCAAGTTTTACACGGACAATGAGCAGTTCTTC.

This clonotype has at least ten counts. This chain connects TRBV7-8 to TRBJ1-5; D not resolved. The CDR3 loop spans 11 amino acids. Looked up from germline, CDR1 is SGHVS and CDR2 is FQNEAQ. V lost 8 bases and J 5 bases, leaving 7 bases between the germline ends. In DNA form, the CDR3 reads TGTGCCAGCGGTATATATCAGCCCCAGCATTTT. This codes for CASGIYQPQHF.

This clonotype has ten or more counts. CDR3 region: CATWKVGNQPQHF. The CDR3, as DNA: TGTGCCACCTGGAAAGTTGGCAATCAGCCCCAGCATTTT. The rearrangement joins TRBV6-2 or TRBV6-3 to TRBJ1-5; no definite D call. The CDR3 consists of 13 residues. Germline CDR1 reads MNHEY; CDR2 reads SVGEGT. Trimming removed 10 bases from V and 2 bases from J, with 12 bases in between.

This clonotype was picked up many times. J is TRBJ1-3 and V is TRBV5-1, with D hard to call. Trimming stripped 3 bases from V and 4 bases from J, with 5 bases between. In germline, CDR1 is SGHRS, CDR2 YFSETQ. CDR3 size: 12 residues. CDR3 in DNA: TGCGCCAGCAGCTCGACAGGAAACACCATATATTTT. Translating gives CASSSTGNTIYF.

This clonotype showed up many times. The rearrangement joins TRBV6-5 to TRBJ2-1; 11 nucleotides line up with TRBD2. V was clipped by 6 bases and J by 4 bases; unmatched bases: 8. CDR1 MNHEY and CDR2 SVGAGI come from the germline V gene. This CDR3 is 16 amino acids long. CDR3 in amino acids: CASRPTIAGGYNEQFF. CDR3 DNA sequence: TGTGCCAGCAGACCAACCATAGCGGGGGGGTACAATGAGCAGTTCTTC.

This clonotype was detected ten times or more. CDR3 amino acids: CASSVEQETQYF. In DNA, the CDR3 is TGTGCCAGCAGCGTAGAGCAAGAGACCCAGTACTTC. This chain uses TRBV9 with TRBJ2-5, with D unclear. The germline V gene encodes CDR1 SGDLS and CDR2 YYNGEE. This CDR3 is built from 12 residues. V dropped 0 bases and J dropped 2 bases, with 2 bases sitting between them.

The sample holds many counts of this clonotype. The rearrangement uses TRBV14 and TRBJ1-1; 8 bases line up with TRBD1. CDR3 length: 17 amino acids. The J segment lost 1 base and the V segment lost 0 bases, leaving 7 bases of the junction unmatched. Germline V gives CDR1 SGHDN, CDR2 FVKESK. The CDR3 nucleotides are TGTGCCAGCAGCCAAGATATGGACAGGGTACGGAACACTGAAGCTTTCTTT. It translates to CASSQDMDRVRNTEAFF.

This clonotype was seen many times. This chain connects TRBV12-5 to TRBJ1-3; no clear D. CDR1 and CDR2 (germline): LGHNT, FRNRAP. This CDR3 spans 12 amino acids. V lost 6 bases, J lost 6 bases, and 9 bases lay in between. For the CDR3, the DNA is TGTGCTAGTGGCCGAGATTCAAACACCATATATTTT. Translated: CASGRDSNTIYF.

This clonotype was seen at least ten times. The J gene is TRBJ2-7, the V gene TRBV5-6; D is undetermined. V was shortened by 2 bases and J by 3 bases, with 21 bases between the two germline ends. Germline V lookup: CDR1 SGHDT, CDR2 YYEEEE. There are 17 residues in the CDR3. In DNA form, the CDR3 reads TGTGCCAGCAGCTTTTTTACGTTGACACCGATGGGCTACGAGCAGTACGTC. This translates into CASSFFTLTPMGYEQYV.

This clonotype showed up just a few times. J is TRBJ2-7 and V is TRBV20-1; TRBD2 is a possible D gene (5 bases). V was pared by 3 bases and J by 2 bases, with 11 bases between. The CDR3 runs to 13 residues. Looked up from germline, CDR1 is DFQATT and CDR2 is SNEGSKA (reference sequence). CDR3 amino acids: CSARDALAYEQYV. CDR3 coding DNA: TGCAGTGCTAGGGACGCACTAGCCTACGAGCAGTACGTC.

J is TRBJ2-1 and V is TRBV11-3; TRBD2 aligns across 10 bases. The CDR3 extends over 18 amino acids. CDR1 and CDR2 from the germline V gene are SGHNT and YENEEA. The V and J ends lost 0 bases and 6 bases, in that order; junction bases with no gene match: 11. The CDR3 sequence is CASSLDQGGTSAGNEQFF. The CDR3 DNA sequence: TGTGCCAGCAGCTTAGATCAGGGAGGGACTAGCGCGGGCAATGAGCAGTTCTTC.

In its sample, this clonotype was seen many times. J is TRBJ2-2 and V is TRBV4-3; no clear D. The V end was cut by 4 bases, the J end by 1 base, with 7 bases between. The CDR3 spans 14 residues. Germline lookup yields CDR1 LGHNA and CDR2 YSLEER. CDR3 DNA sequence: TGCGCCAGCAGCCTCACGGTGAACACCGGGGAGCTGTTTTTT. Translated, it gives CASSLTVNTGELFF.

This clonotype was seen repeatedly, ten times or more. Written as DNA, the CDR3 is TGTGCCAGCACCGGGACAGTGAGCAATCAGCCCCAGCATTTT. This translates into CASTGTVSNQPQHF. The chain combines TRBV6-5 with TRBJ1-5; 7 bases line up with TRBD1. With 7 bases clipped from V and 1 base from J, the junction kept 4 bases outside the gene matches. The CDR3 spans 14 residues. The germline V gene has CDR1 MNHEY and CDR2 SVGAGI.

Only a few counts were recorded for this clonotype. CDR3 sequence reads: CASSLNQGPETQYF. As DNA, the CDR3 is TGTGCCAGCAGCTTGAATCAGGGTCCGGAGACCCAGTACTTC. This chain uses TRBV5-4 with TRBJ2-5, with a tentative D call TRBD1 (5 bases). This CDR3 is built from 14 residues. Between the trimmed V and J ends, which lost 1 base and 5 bases, there was a span of 12 bases. CDR1 SGHNT and CDR2 YYREEE come from the germline V gene (reference sequence).

In this sample, this clonotype turned up once. J is TRBJ2-7 and V is TRBV5-1, with D hard to call. The V end lost 3 bases, the J end lost 0 bases, and 7 bases lay between the germline ends. CDR3 length: 13 amino acids. Germline V gives CDR1 SGHRS, CDR2 YFSETQ. The CDR3: CASSSPGSYEQYF. The CDR3 DNA reads TGCGCCAGCAGCTCGCCAGGCTCCTACGAGCAGTACTTC.

This clonotype was counted at least ten times. This chain connects TRBV5-1 to TRBJ2-3; TRBD1 is a possible D gene (6 bases). Germline V gene lookup returns CDR1 SGHRS and CDR2 YFSETQ. The CDR3 extends over 14 amino acids. Trimming took off 5 bases at V and 4 bases at J, with 14 bases between the two ends. This CDR3 reads CASRVVQGSDTQYF. CDR3 nucleotide sequence: TGCGCCAGCAGAGTCGTACAGGGCTCAGATACGCAGTATTTT.

This clonotype was found many times. The chain uses TRBV5-1 and TRBJ2-6; no firm D call. CDR3 length: 16 amino acids. V lost 0 bases to trimming and J lost 0 bases, with 7 bases between them. CDR1 is SGHRS, CDR2 YFSETQ, per germline. The CDR3, as DNA: TGCGCCAGCAGCTTGGGACCCCTCTCTGGGGCCAACGTCCTGACTTTC. Protein sequence: CASSLGPLSGANVLTF.

This clonotype was counted many times. This chain links TRBV5-4 with TRBJ2-5; D not resolved. CDR3 length: 12 residues. Germline assignment: CDR1 SGHNT and CDR2 YYREEE (reference sequence). The V end was cut by 1 base, the J end by 1 base, with 2 bases between. The DNA for the CDR3 is TGTGCCAGCAGCTTGTCCCAAGAGACCCAGTACTTC. It is translated as CASSLSQETQYF.

This clonotype was seen more than once but under ten times. J is TRBJ2-3 and V is TRBV7-2, with a tentative D call TRBD2 (6 bases). The V end lost 4 bases, the J end lost 8 bases, and 16 bases lay between the germline ends. The CDR3 sequence is 14 residues long. The germline V gene has CDR1 SGHTA and CDR2 FQGNSA. The CDR3 spells CASSSPGAGSTQYF. The CDR3 DNA reads TGTGCCAGCAGCTCCCCCGGGGCCGGGAGTACGCAGTATTTT.

This clonotype was seen at least ten times. The chain links TRBV7-9 to TRBJ2-1; no firm D call. This CDR3 spans 11 amino acids. Trimming took 7 bases from V and 8 from J, leaving 9 bases between them. From germline, CDR1 is SEHNR and CDR2 FQNEAQ (reference sequence). The CDR3 DNA sequence: TGTGCCAGCACGCTTCAGGATGAGCAGTTCTTC. Its translation is CASTLQDEQFF.

At least ten counts were recorded for this clonotype. The V gene is TRBV7-3, the J gene TRBJ2-1; no clear D. This CDR3 comprises 14 residues. Germline CDR1 SGHTA, CDR2 FQGTGA. The V end was cut by 2 bases, the J end by 2 bases, with 7 bases between. CDR3 bases: TGTGCCAGCAGCTTAGCCCAGGCCTACAATGAGCAGTTCTTC. Translating gives CASSLAQAYNEQFF.

V usage is TRBV5-4 and J usage is TRBJ2-5; 12 bases align to TRBD1. Germline CDR1 reads SGHNT; CDR2 reads YYREEE (reference sequence). The CDR3 runs 17 residues. V gave up 2 bases and J gave up 4 bases; unmatched junction bases: 9. Written as DNA, the CDR3 is TGTGCCAGCAGCTTTTTTGGCGGGACAGGGGGCAGAGAGACCCAGTACTTC. It codes for CASSFFGGTGGRETQYF.